This T cell receptor beta chain was sequenced during a study of T cells after yellow fever vaccination. The CDR3 runs to 16 residues. V dropped 0 bases and J dropped 7 bases, with 19 bases sitting between them. The germline gives CDR1 SGHRS, CDR2 YFSETQ. Study observations and caveats: There was a possibility that FACS-sorted repertoires contained abundant clonotypes contaminating from the bulk population.

There are a few counts of this clonotype. Antigen unknown. TCRdb redid the calling of the 5' RACE reads with MiXCR, one entry per CDR3 protein. Of hundreds of thousands of distinct CDR3 sequences listed, roughly 12% were seen once; the top ten hold about 15%. This chain links TRBV5-1 with TRBJ2-5; D might be TRBD1 or TRBD2, each matching 6 bases. The TCR sequence derives from a man aged 25-40 years who received the YFV17D yellow fever vaccine. Source: PBMCs, taken on the day of the yellow fever booster vaccination. The CDR3 reads CASSLVAGAIGGTQYF. DNA of the CDR3: TGCGCCAGCAGCTTGGTTGCAGGGGCCATCGGGGGGACCCAGTACTTC.